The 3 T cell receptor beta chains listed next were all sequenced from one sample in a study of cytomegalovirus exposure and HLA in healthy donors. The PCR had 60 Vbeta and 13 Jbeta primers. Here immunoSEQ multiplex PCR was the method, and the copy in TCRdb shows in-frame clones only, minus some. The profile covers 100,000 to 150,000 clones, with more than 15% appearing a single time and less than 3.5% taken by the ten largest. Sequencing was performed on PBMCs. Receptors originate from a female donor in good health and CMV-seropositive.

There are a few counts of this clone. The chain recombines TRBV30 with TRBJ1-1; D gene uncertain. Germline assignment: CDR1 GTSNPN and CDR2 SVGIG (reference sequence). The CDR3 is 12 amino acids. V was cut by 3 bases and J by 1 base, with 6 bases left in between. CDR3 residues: CAWRAGNTEAFF. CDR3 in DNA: TGTGCCTGGAGGGCGGGGAACACTGAAGCTTTCTTT.

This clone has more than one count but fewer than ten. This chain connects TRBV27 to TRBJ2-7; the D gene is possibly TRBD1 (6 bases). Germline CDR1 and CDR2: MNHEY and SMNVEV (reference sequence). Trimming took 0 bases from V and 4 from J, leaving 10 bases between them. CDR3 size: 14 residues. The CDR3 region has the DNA TGTGCCAGCAGTTTATCACAGGGAAATTACGAGCAGTACTTC. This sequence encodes CASSLSQGNYEQYF.

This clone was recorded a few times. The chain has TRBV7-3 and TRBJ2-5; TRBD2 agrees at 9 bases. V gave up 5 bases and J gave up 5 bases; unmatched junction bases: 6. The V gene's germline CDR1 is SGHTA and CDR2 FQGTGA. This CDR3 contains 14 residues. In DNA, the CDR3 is TGTGCCAGCAGCCCTAGCGGGATCCAGGAGACCCAGTACTTC. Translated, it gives CASSPSGIQETQYF.